This T cell receptor beta chain was sequenced in a study of blood T cell repertoires in COVID-19. At the level of the study: Whether acute or convalescent, the COVID-19 samples came from the United States, Italy and Spain. The cDNA or gDNA used as material had been derived from T cells, B-cell-depleted T cells, or PBMCs.

The junction had 11 bases not matched to a gene; V was cut back by 0 bases and J by 8 bases. The germline V gene encodes CDR1 SGHKS and CDR2 YYEKEE (reference sequence). The CDR3 runs 17 residues. Original methodology: Reference gene primers were amplified, and this amplification served to estimate nucleated cell counts. The assay was immunoSEQ multiplex PCR, and TCRdb's table has in-frame clones only and misses some. For V, J and clone size, that table is used; D and trimming come from the DNA. The table has about 200,000 clones, almost 85% seen once. This clonotype originated in a woman aged 70 to 79 with active or convalescent COVID-19. The V and J genes are TRBV5-5 and TRBJ2-1, with 10 bases matching TRBD2. The sequencing sample was made of peripheral blood. CDR3 in amino acids: CASSLGIAGGVAHEQFF. The CDR3 DNA is TGTGCCAGCAGCTTGGGAATAGCGGGAGGCGTAGCCCATGAGCAGTTCTTC.